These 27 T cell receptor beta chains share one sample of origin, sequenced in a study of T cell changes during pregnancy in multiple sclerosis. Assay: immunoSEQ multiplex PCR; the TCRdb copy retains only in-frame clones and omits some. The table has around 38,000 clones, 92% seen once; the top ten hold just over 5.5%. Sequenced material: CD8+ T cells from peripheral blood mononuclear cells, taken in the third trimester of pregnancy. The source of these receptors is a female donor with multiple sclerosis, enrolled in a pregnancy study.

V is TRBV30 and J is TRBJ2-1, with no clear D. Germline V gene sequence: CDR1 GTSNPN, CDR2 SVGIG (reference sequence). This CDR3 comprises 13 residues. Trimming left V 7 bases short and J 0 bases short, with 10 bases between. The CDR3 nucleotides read TGTGCCTCGGGTGAAAGCTCCTACAATGAGCAGTTCTTC. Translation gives CASGESSYNEQFF.

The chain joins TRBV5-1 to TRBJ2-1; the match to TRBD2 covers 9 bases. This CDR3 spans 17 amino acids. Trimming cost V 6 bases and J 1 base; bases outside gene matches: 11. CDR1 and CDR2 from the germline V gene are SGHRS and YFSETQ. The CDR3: CASTHNSGRESYNEQFF. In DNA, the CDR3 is TGCGCCAGCACCCACAATAGCGGGAGAGAGTCCTACAATGAGCAGTTCTTC.

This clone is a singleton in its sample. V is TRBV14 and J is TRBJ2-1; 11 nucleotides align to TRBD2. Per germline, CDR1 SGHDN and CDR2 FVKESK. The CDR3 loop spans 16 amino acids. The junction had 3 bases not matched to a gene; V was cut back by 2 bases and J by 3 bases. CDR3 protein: CASSQRGLADYNEQFF. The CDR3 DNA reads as TGTGCCAGCAGCCAACGGGGACTAGCGGACTACAATGAGCAGTTCTTC.

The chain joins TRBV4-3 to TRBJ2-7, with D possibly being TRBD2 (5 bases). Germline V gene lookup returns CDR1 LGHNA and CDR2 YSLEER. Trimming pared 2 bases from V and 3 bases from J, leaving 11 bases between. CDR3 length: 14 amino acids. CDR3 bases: TGCGCCAGCAGCCAACAGACGGGATACTACGAGCAGTACTTC. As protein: CASSQQTGYYEQYF.

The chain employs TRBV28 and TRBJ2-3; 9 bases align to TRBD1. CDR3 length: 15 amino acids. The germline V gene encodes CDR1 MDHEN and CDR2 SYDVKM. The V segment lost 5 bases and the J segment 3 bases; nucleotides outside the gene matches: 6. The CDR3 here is CASSLGTGITDTQYF. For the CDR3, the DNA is TGTGCCAGCAGTCTCGGGACAGGGATAACAGATACGCAGTATTTT.

The CDR3 DNA is TGTGCCAGCAGCCAAGATATCATGGCCATGGAGCAGTACTTC. It encodes CASSQDIMAMEQYF. The chain employs TRBV4-2 and TRBJ2-7, with D unresolved. CDR1 and CDR2 (germline): LGHNA, YNFKEQ. The length of the CDR3 is 14 residues. With 0 bases removed from V and 7 bases from J, the gap between germline ends came to 13 bases.

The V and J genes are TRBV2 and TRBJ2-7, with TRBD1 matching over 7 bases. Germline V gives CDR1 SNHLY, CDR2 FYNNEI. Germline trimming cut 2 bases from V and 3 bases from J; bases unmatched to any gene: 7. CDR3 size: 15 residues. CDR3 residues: CASSEWDSPDYEQYF. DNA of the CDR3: TGTGCCAGCAGTGAATGGGACAGCCCTGACTACGAGCAGTACTTC.

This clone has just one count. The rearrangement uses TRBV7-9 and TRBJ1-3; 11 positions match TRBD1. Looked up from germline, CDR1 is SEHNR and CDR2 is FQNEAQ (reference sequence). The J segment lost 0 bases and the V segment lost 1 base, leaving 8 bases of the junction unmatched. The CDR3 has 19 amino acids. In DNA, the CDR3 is TGTGCCAGCAGCTTAGAGGGACAGGGGGAAATAGGCTCTGGAAACACCATATATTTT. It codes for CASSLEGQGEIGSGNTIYF. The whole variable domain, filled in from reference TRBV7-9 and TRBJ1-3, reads DTGVSQNPRHKITKRGQNVTFRCDPISEHNRLYWYRQTLGQGPEFLTYFQNEAQLEKSRLLSDRFSAERPKGSFSTLEIQRTEQGDSAMYLCASSLEGQGEIGSGNTIYFGEGSWLTVV.

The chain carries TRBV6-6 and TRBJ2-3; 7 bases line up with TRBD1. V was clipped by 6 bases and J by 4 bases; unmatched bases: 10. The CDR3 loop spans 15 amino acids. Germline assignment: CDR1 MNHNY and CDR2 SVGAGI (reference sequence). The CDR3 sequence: CASRDRDSWADTQYF. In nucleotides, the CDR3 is TGTGCCAGCAGAGACCGGGACAGCTGGGCAGATACGCAGTATTTT.

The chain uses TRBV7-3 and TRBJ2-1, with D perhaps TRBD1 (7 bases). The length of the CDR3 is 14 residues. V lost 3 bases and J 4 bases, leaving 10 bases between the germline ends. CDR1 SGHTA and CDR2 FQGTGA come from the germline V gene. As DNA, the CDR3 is TGTGCCAGCAGCTTCAGGGGGGATTACAATGAGCAGTTCTTC. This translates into CASSFRGDYNEQFF. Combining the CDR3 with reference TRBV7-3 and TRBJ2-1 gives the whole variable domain GAGVSQTPSNKVTEKGKYVELRCDPISGHTALYWYRQSLGQGPEFLIYFQGTGAADDSGLPNDRFFAVRPEGSVSTLKIQRTERGDSAVYLCASSFRGDYNEQFFGPGTRLTVL.

The CDR3 sequence: CASSVTSGRDEQFF. The CDR3 DNA is TGTGCCAGCAGTGTTACTAGCGGGAGGGATGAGCAGTTCTTC. The chain uses TRBV2 and TRBJ2-1, with 13 bases aligning to TRBD2. The J segment lost 8 bases and the V segment lost 4 bases, leaving 2 bases of the junction unmatched. The CDR3 has 14 amino acids. Germline V lookup: CDR1 SNHLY, CDR2 FYNNEI.

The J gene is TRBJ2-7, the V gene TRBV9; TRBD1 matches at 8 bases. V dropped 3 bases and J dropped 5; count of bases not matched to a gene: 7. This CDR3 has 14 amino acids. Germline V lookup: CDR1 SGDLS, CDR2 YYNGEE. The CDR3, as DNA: TGTGCCAGCAGCGCCCAGGGGGCGTGGGACGAGCAGTACTTC. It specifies CASSAQGAWDEQYF.

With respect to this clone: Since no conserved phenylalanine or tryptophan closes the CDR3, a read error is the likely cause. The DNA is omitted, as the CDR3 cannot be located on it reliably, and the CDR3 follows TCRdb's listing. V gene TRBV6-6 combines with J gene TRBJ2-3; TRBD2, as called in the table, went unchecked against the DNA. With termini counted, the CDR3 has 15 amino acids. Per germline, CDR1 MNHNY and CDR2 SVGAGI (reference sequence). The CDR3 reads CASSYLGVAGGPELT.

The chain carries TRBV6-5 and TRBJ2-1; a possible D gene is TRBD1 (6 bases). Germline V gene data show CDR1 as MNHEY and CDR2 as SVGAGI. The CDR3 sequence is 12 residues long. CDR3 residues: CVSRGIGTEQFF. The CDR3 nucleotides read TGTGTTTCCAGGGGCATCGGTACTGAGCAGTTCTTC.

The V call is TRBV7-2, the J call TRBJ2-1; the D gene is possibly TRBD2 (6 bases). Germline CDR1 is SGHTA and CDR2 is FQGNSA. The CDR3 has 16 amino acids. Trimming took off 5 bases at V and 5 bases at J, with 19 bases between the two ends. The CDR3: CASSTQAGRVDNEQFF. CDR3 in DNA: TGTGCCAGCAGCACCCAAGCGGGCCGGGTAGACAATGAGCAGTTCTTC.

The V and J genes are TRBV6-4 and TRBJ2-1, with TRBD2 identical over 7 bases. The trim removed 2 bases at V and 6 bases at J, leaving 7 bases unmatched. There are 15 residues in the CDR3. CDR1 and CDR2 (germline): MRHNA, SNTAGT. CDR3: CASSDVSGGGNEQFF. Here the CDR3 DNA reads TGTGCCAGCAGTGACGTATCGGGAGGAGGCAATGAGCAGTTCTTC.

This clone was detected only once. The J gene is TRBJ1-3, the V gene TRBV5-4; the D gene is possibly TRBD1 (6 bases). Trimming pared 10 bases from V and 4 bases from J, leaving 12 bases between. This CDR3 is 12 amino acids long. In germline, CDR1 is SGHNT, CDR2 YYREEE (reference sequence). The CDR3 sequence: CAVTGPGNTIYF. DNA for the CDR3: TGTGCCGTTACAGGGCCCGGAAACACCATATATTTT.

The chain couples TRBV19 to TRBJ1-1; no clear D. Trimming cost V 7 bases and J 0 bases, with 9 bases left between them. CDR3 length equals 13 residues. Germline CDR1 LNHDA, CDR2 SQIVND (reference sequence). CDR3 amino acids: CASTWGVNTEAFF. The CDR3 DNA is TGTGCCAGTACCTGGGGAGTGAACACTGAAGCTTTCTTT. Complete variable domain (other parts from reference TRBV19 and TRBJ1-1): DGGITQSPKYLFRKEGQNVTLSCEQNLNHDAMYWYRQDPGQGLRLIYYSQIVNDFQKGDIAEGYSVSREKKESFPLTVTSAQKNPTAFYLCASTWGVNTEAFFGQGTRLTVV.

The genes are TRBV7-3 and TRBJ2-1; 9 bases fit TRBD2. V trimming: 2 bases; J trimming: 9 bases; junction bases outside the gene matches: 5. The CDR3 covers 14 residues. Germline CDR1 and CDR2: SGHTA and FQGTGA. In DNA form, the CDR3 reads TGTGCCAGCAGCTTACTTTCAGCGGGAGGTGAGCAGTTCTTC. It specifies CASSLLSAGGEQFF. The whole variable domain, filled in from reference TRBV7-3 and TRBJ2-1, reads GAGVSQTPSNKVTEKGKYVELRCDPISGHTALYWYRQSLGQGPEFLIYFQGTGAADDSGLPNDRFFAVRPEGSVSTLKIQRTERGDSAVYLCASSLLSAGGEQFFGPGTRLTVL.

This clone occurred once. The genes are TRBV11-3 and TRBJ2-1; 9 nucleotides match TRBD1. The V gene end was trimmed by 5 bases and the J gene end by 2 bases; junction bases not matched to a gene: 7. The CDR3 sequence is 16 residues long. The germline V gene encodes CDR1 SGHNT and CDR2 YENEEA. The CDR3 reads CASSPHRGLAYNEQFF. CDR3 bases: TGTGCCAGCAGCCCCCACAGGGGGCTGGCCTACAATGAGCAGTTCTTC.

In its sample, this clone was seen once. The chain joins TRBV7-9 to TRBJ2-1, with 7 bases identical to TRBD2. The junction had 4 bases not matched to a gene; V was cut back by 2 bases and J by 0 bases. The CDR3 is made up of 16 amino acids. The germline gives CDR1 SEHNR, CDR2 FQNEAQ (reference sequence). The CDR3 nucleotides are TGTGCCAGCAGCTTATTAGCGGGTAGCTCCTACAATGAGCAGTTCTTC. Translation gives CASSLLAGSSYNEQFF.

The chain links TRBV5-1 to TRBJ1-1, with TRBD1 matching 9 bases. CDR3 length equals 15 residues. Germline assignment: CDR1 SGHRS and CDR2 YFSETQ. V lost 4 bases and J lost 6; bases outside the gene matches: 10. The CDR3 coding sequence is TGCGCCAGCAGCCCGGGGACAGGGAGAGGGCCTGAAGCTTTCTTT. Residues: CASSPGTGRGPEAFF.

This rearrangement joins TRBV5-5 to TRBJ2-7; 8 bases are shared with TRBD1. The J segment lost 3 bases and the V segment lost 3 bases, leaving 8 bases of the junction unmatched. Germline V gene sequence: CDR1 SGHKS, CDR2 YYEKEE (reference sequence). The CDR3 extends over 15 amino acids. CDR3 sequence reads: CASSSSGTGGYEQYF. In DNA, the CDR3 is TGTGCCAGCAGCTCTTCCGGGACAGGAGGCTACGAGCAGTACTTC.

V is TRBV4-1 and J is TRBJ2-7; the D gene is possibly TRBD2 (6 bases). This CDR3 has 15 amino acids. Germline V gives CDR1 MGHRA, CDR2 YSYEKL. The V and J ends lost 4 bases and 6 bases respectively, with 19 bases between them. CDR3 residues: CASSPRLGRGGEQYF. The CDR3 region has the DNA TGCGCCAGCAGCCCCCGACTCGGACGGGGAGGCGAGCAGTACTTC.

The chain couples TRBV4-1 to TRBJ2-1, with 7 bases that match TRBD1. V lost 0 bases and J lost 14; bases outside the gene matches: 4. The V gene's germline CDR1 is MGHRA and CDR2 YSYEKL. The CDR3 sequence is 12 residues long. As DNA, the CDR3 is TGCGCCAGCAGCCAAGATTGGGGACAGAAGTTCTTC. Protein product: CASSQDWGQKFF.

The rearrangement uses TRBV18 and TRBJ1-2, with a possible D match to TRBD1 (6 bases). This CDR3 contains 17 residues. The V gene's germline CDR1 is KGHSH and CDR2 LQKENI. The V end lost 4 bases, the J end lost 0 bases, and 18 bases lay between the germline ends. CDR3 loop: CASSLTPGQPANYGYTF. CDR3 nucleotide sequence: TGTGCCAGCTCACTAACCCCAGGACAGCCAGCTAACTATGGCTACACCTTC.

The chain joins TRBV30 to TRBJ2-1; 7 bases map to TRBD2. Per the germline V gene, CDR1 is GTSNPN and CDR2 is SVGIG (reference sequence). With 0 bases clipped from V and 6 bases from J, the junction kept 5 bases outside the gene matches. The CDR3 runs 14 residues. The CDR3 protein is CAWSVSGVSNEQFF. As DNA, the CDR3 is TGTGCCTGGAGTGTAAGCGGGGTCTCCAATGAGCAGTTCTTC.